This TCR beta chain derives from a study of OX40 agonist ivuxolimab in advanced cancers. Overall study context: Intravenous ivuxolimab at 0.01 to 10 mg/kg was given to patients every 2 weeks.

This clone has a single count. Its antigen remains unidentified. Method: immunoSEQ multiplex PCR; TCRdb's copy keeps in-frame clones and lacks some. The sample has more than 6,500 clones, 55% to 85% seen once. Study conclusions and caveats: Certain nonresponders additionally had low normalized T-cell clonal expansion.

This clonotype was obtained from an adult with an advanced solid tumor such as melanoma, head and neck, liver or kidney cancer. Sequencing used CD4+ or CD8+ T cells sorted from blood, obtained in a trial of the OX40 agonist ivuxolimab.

CDR3 DNA sequence: TGTGCCAGCAGCTTCCTTCGCACTGAAGCTTTCTTT. It translates to CASSFLRTEAFF. The chain has TRBV7-9 and TRBJ1-1; D is unclear. The germline gives CDR1 SEHNR, CDR2 FQNEAQ (reference sequence). The CDR3 has 12 residues. Trimming stripped 3 bases from V and 4 bases from J, with 6 bases between.